Listed below are T cell receptor beta chains from one sample, sequenced in a study of blood T cell repertoires in COVID-19. Profiling relied on immunoSEQ multiplex PCR, and the TCRdb table lists in-frame clones only, not all of them. This table has approximately 250,000 clones, 85% appearing once. Source material: peripheral blood. The receptor source for this set is a man in his forties with acute or convalescent COVID-19. Both conserved end residues are part of each CDR3. D genes are given only for firm matches. A row's size may be missing; if present it is once, few, many or a size class.

clone_size: NA
v_call: TRBV7-3
j_call: TRBJ2-2
d_call: NA
cdr3_nt: TGTGCCAGCAGCACGATGACAGGGAACACCGGGGAGCTGTTTTTT
cdr3_aa: CASSTMTGNTGELFF

clone_size: NA
v_call: TRBV11-2
j_call: TRBJ2-1
d_call: TRBD2
cdr3_nt: TGTGCCAGCAGATACCGGGGGGAGACAAACAATGAGCAGTTCTTC
cdr3_aa: CASRYRGETNNEQFF

clone_size: NA
v_call: TRBV4-1
j_call: TRBJ2-4
d_call: TRBD1
cdr3_nt: TGCGCCAGCAGCCAGGATCAGACAGGGTTAAACATTCAGTACTTC
cdr3_aa: CASSQDQTGLNIQYF

clone_size: NA
v_call: TRBV6-5
j_call: TRBJ1-2
d_call: TRBD1
cdr3_nt: TGTGCCAGCAGCCCAGGGGGGACCCTTGGCTACACCTTC
cdr3_aa: CASSPGGTLGYTF

clone_size: few
v_call: TRBV18
j_call: TRBJ1-1
d_call: TRBD1
cdr3_nt: TGTGCCAGCTCATTCGGGACAGCCAACACTGAAGCTTTCTTT
cdr3_aa: CASSFGTANTEAFF

clone_size: NA
v_call: TRBV6-5
j_call: TRBJ1-5
d_call: NA
cdr3_nt: TGTGCCAGCAGTCCCCGGGGGGGCAACAATCAGCCCCAGCATTTT
cdr3_aa: CASSPRGGNNQPQHF

clone_size: NA
v_call: TRBV29-1
j_call: TRBJ1-1
d_call: TRBD1
cdr3_nt: TGCAGCGTTGAAGACCCGGGACAGGGGGCCTTGAACACTGAAGCTTTCTTT
cdr3_aa: CSVEDPGQGALNTEAFF

clone_size: NA
v_call: TRBV5-4
j_call: TRBJ2-7
d_call: NA
cdr3_nt: TGTGCCAGCAGCTTGGAGGTGGGGGCGTCCTACGAGCAGTACTTC
cdr3_aa: CASSLEVGASYEQYF

clone_size: NA
v_call: TRBV5-4
j_call: TRBJ1-1
d_call: TRBD1
cdr3_nt: TGTGCCAGCAGCCGGTGGGGACAGGGGGCAACTGAAGCTTTCTTT
cdr3_aa: CASSRWGQGATEAFF

clone_size: NA
v_call: TRBV18
j_call: TRBJ1-1
d_call: NA
cdr3_nt: TGTGCCAGCTCACCACCGGCAGGGGCCCTTCTTGAAGCTTTCTTT
cdr3_aa: CASSPPAGALLEAFF

clone_size: NA
v_call: TRBV5-1
j_call: TRBJ1-2
d_call: TRBD1
cdr3_nt: TGCGCCAGCAGCCCGAGCTCCGGGACAGGGGATAACTATGGCTACACCTTC
cdr3_aa: CASSPSSGTGDNYGYTF

clone_size: NA
v_call: TRBV4-2
j_call: TRBJ1-6
d_call: NA
cdr3_nt: TGTGCCAGCAGCCAAGATCGAACAGCCTATAATTCACCCCTCCACTTT
cdr3_aa: CASSQDRTAYNSPLHF

clone_size: once
v_call: TRBV11-2
j_call: TRBJ2-2
d_call: NA
cdr3_nt: TGTGCCAGCAGGCTGGGGGGATTGAACACCGGGGAGCTGTTTTTT
cdr3_aa: CASRLGGLNTGELFF

clone_size: NA
v_call: TRBV5-1
j_call: TRBJ2-5
d_call: NA
cdr3_nt: TGCGCCAGCAGCTCGGGTGGCAGGGAAGAGACCCAGTACTTC
cdr3_aa: CASSSGGREETQYF

clone_size: NA
v_call: TRBV28
j_call: TRBJ2-7
d_call: TRBD2
cdr3_nt: TGTGCCAGCAGTTCCAAGCGGGGGGGCAACTACGAGCAGTACTTC
cdr3_aa: CASSSKRGGNYEQYF

clone_size: once
v_call: TRBV6-5
j_call: TRBJ2-1
d_call: TRBD1
cdr3_nt: TGTGCCAGCCGTACAGGGGGCGCACACAATGAGCAGTTCTTC
cdr3_aa: CASRTGGAHNEQFF

clone_size: NA
v_call: TRBV3-1/TRBV3-2
j_call: TRBJ2-7
d_call: TRBD2
cdr3_nt: TGTGCCAGCAGCCAAGGGTTAGCGGGTACCTACGAGCAGTACTTC
cdr3_aa: CASSQGLAGTYEQYF

clone_size: NA
v_call: TRBV5-1
j_call: TRBJ2-5
d_call: TRBD2
cdr3_nt: TGCGCCAGCAGCCCCGGCCGCACTAGCGGGGAGATCCAAGAGACCCAGTACTTC
cdr3_aa: CASSPGRTSGEIQETQYF

clone_size: NA
v_call: TRBV5-1
j_call: TRBJ2-1
d_call: NA
cdr3_nt: TGCGCCAGCAGCTTGGGGGACAACAATGAGCAGTTCTTC
cdr3_aa: CASSLGDNNEQFF

clone_size: NA
v_call: TRBV6-5
j_call: TRBJ1-1
d_call: TRBD1
cdr3_nt: TGTGCCAGCAGTTACAACACAGGGGGCACACGTGAAGCTTTCTTT
cdr3_aa: CASSYNTGGTREAFF

clone_size: NA
v_call: TRBV19
j_call: TRBJ1-1
d_call: NA
cdr3_nt: TGTGCCAGTAGTGTCCGGACAGCGAACACTGAAGCTTTCTTT
cdr3_aa: CASSVRTANTEAFF

clone_size: few
v_call: TRBV6-5
j_call: TRBJ1-6
d_call: NA
cdr3_nt: TGTGCCAGCAGTTACTCGATGCAGAAGAATTCACCCCTCCACTTT
cdr3_aa: CASSYSMQKNSPLHF

clone_size: NA
v_call: TRBV5-4
j_call: TRBJ2-1
d_call: TRBD2
cdr3_nt: TGTGCCAGCAGCCGAGGGACTAGCGGGGGGGGCTACAATGAGCAGTTCTTC
cdr3_aa: CASSRGTSGGGYNEQFF

clone_size: NA
v_call: TRBV5-6
j_call: TRBJ1-1
d_call: NA
cdr3_nt: TGTGCCAGCAGCCCTAGGCCACGGGTGAACACTGAAGCTTTCTTT
cdr3_aa: CASSPRPRVNTEAFF

clone_size: NA
v_call: TRBV5-1
j_call: TRBJ1-1
d_call: TRBD1
cdr3_nt: TGCGCCAGCAGCTTGCAGGGGGCAAACACTGAAGCTTTCTTT
cdr3_aa: CASSLQGANTEAFF

clone_size: NA
v_call: TRBV27
j_call: TRBJ1-1
d_call: NA
cdr3_nt: TGTGCCAGCAGTTTTTCGGGGGGGAACACTGAAGCTTTCTTT
cdr3_aa: CASSFSGGNTEAFF

clone_size: NA
v_call: TRBV7-2
j_call: TRBJ1-2
d_call: NA
cdr3_nt: TGTGCCAGCAGCTTAACGTCAGGATATGGCTACACCTTC
cdr3_aa: CASSLTSGYGYTF

clone_size: NA
v_call: TRBV7-2
j_call: TRBJ2-2
d_call: NA
cdr3_nt: TGTGCCAGCAGCTTAGTTCGGGTCAGTCTGACCGGGGAGCTGTTTTTT
cdr3_aa: CASSLVRVSLTGELFF

clone_size: NA
v_call: TRBV4-1
j_call: TRBJ1-1
d_call: TRBD1
cdr3_nt: TGCGCCAGCAGCCAATTGGACAGGGAGGGGACTGAAGCTTTCTTT
cdr3_aa: CASSQLDREGTEAFF

clone_size: NA
v_call: TRBV5-4
j_call: TRBJ2-1
d_call: NA
cdr3_nt: TGTGCCAGCAGCCTGGGGGGGCAGGGGGAATACAATGAGCAGTTCTTC
cdr3_aa: CASSLGGQGEYNEQFF

clone_size: NA
v_call: TRBV21-1
j_call: TRBJ1-3
d_call: NA
cdr3_nt: TGTGCCAGCAGCAAAAGGCGTCAGGGTCGCGGAAACACCATATATTTT
cdr3_aa: CASSKRRQGRGNTIYF

clone_size: NA
v_call: TRBV6-2/TRBV6-3
j_call: TRBJ1-1
d_call: NA
cdr3_nt: TGTGCCAGCAGTTACGAAGCGACGACGACTGAAGCTTTCTTT
cdr3_aa: CASSYEATTTEAFF

clone_size: NA
v_call: TRBV5-4
j_call: TRBJ1-2
d_call: TRBD1
cdr3_nt: TGTGCCAGCAGCCAAGCTTATAGGGACAGTGGAGGCTACACCTTC
cdr3_aa: CASSQAYRDSGGYTF

clone_size: NA
v_call: TRBV5-4
j_call: TRBJ1-2
d_call: TRBD1
cdr3_nt: TGTGCCAGCAGCCTCCCACGGACAGGAGATGGCTACACCTTC
cdr3_aa: CASSLPRTGDGYTF

clone_size: NA
v_call: TRBV5-4
j_call: TRBJ1-3
d_call: NA
cdr3_nt: TGTGCCAGCAGCTCAGAACAGGAACGAGGAAACACCATATATTTT
cdr3_aa: CASSSEQERGNTIYF

clone_size: NA
v_call: TRBV19
j_call: TRBJ2-2
d_call: TRBD1
cdr3_nt: TGTGCCAGTAGTATAGGTATCAGGGGACAGGGGAACACCGGGGAGCTGTTTTTT
cdr3_aa: CASSIGIRGQGNTGELFF

clone_size: NA
v_call: TRBV7-6
j_call: TRBJ1-1
d_call: NA
cdr3_nt: TGTGCCAGCAGCTTAGAGTGGAGGAACACTGAAGCTTTCTTT
cdr3_aa: CASSLEWRNTEAFF

clone_size: NA
v_call: TRBV2
j_call: TRBJ1-2
d_call: TRBD1
cdr3_nt: TGTGCCAGCAGTGAAGCGCTAGGGGGCGCCCTTAACTATGGCTACACCTTC
cdr3_aa: CASSEALGGALNYGYTF

clone_size: NA
v_call: TRBV6-5
j_call: TRBJ2-1
d_call: NA
cdr3_nt: TGTGCCAGCAGTTTGCGGGGTACACAGACTAGTAATGAGCAGTTCTTC
cdr3_aa: CASSLRGTQTSNEQFF

clone_size: NA
v_call: TRBV27
j_call: TRBJ2-1
d_call: NA
cdr3_nt: TGTGCCAGCAGTCCACGCAAGTGGAGCTCCTACAATGAGCAGTTCTTC
cdr3_aa: CASSPRKWSSYNEQFF

clone_size: once
v_call: TRBV3-1/TRBV3-2
j_call: TRBJ2-1
d_call: TRBD2
cdr3_nt: TGTGCCAGCAGCGATAGCGGGGGGGCCTACTACAATGAGCAGTTCTTC
cdr3_aa: CASSDSGGAYYNEQFF

clone_size: NA
v_call: TRBV5-1
j_call: TRBJ1-6
d_call: TRBD1
cdr3_nt: TGCGCCAGCAGCCTCCGGGACAGGGAGAATTCACCCCTCCACTTT
cdr3_aa: CASSLRDRENSPLHF

clone_size: NA
v_call: TRBV6-5
j_call: TRBJ1-4
d_call: NA
cdr3_nt: TGTGCCAGCAGTTACGGAGGAGGGGATGAAAAACTGTTTTTT
cdr3_aa: CASSYGGGDEKLFF

clone_size: NA
v_call: TRBV5-4
j_call: TRBJ2-5
d_call: TRBD1
cdr3_nt: TGTGCCAGCAGCTTGGTGGGGACAGGGGGTATAGGAGAGACCCAGTACTTC
cdr3_aa: CASSLVGTGGIGETQYF